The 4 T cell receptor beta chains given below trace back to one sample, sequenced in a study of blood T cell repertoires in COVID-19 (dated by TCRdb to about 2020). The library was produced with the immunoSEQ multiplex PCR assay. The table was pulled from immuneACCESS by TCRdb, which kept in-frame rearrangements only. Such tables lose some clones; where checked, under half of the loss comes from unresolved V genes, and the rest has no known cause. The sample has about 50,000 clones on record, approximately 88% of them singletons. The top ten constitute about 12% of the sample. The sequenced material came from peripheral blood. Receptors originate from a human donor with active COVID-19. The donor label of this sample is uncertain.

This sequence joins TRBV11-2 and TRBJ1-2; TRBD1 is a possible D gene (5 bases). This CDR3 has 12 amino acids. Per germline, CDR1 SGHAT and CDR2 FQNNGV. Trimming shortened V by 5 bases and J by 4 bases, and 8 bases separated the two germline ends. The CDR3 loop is CASSGQGYGYTF. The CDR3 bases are TGTGCCAGCAGCGGCCAGGGCTATGGCTACACCTTC.

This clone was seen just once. CDR3 nucleotide sequence: TGTGCCAGCAGCGTAGATCCACACCCAACTAATGAAAAACTGTTTTTT. Translating it yields CASSVDPHPTNEKLFF. The rearrangement joins TRBV9 to TRBJ1-4; unclear D gene. Trimming stripped 0 bases from V and 0 bases from J, with 9 bases between. The CDR3 length is 16 residues. The germline gives CDR1 SGDLS, CDR2 YYNGEE.

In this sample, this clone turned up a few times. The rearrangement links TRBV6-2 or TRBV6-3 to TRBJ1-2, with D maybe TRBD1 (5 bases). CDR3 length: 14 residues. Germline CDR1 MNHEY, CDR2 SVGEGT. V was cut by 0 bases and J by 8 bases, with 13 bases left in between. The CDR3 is CASSYSTGAGGYTF. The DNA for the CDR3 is TGTGCCAGCAGTTACTCGACTGGGGCTGGCGGCTACACCTTC.

CDR3 bases: TGTGCCAGCAGTCGACTAGCGGGAACGGGCAATGAGCAGTTCTTC. The encoded protein is CASSRLAGTGNEQFF. This sequence joins TRBV6-5 and TRBJ2-1; TRBD2 agrees at 11 bases. The V segment lost 5 bases and the J segment 6 bases; nucleotides outside the gene matches: 6. Germline V lookup: CDR1 MNHEY, CDR2 SVGAGI. The CDR3 sequence is 15 residues long.